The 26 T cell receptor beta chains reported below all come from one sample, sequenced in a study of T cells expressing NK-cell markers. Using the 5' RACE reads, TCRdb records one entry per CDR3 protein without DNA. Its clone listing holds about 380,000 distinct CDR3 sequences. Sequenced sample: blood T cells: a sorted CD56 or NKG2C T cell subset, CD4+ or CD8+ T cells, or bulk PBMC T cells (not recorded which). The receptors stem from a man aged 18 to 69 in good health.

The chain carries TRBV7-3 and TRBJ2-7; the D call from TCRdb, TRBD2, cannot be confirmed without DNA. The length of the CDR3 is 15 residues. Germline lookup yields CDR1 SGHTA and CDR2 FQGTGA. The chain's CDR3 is CASRMAGGSTYEQYF.

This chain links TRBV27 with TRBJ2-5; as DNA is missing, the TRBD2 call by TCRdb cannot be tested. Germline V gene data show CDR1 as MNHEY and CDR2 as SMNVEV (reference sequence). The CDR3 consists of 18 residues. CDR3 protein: CASSNPGTSGALGETQYF.

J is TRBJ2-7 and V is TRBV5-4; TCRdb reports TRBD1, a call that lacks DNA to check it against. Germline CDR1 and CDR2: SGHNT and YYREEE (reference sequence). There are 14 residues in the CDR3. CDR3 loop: CASFVFSTPGEQYF.

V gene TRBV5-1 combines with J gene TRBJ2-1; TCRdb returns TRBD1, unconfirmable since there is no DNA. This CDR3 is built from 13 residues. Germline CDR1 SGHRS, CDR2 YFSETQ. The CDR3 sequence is CASRRGAIGEQFF.

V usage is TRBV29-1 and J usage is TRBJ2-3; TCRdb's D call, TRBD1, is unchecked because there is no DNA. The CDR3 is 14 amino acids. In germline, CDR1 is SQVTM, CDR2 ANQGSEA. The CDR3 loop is CSVLGGSSTDTQYF.

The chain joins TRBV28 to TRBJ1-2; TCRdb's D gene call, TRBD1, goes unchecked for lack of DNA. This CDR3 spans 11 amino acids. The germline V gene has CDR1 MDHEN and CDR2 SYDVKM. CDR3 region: CASSPRGGYTF.

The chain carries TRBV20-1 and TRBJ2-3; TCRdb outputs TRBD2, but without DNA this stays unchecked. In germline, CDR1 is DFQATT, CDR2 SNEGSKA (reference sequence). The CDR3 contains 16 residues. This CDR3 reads CSAHGASGGRTDTQYF.

This chain's CDR3 is CASGLDPGAKRAQYF. V usage is TRBV12-5 and J usage is TRBJ2-4; TCRdb names TRBD2, which stays unverified in the absence of DNA. The CDR3 has 15 amino acids. Looked up from germline, CDR1 is LGHNT and CDR2 is FRNRAP.

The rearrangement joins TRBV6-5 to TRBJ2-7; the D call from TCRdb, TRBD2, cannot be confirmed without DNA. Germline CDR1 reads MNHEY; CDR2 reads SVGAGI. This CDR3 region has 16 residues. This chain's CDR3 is CASSSPSSGGTYEQYF.

The CDR3 protein is CASARRGLNTEAFF. J is TRBJ1-1 and V is TRBV21-1; TCRdb indicates TRBD1, and absent DNA this call remains unverified. TRBV21-1 is marked as a pseudogene. The CDR3 is 14 residues long.

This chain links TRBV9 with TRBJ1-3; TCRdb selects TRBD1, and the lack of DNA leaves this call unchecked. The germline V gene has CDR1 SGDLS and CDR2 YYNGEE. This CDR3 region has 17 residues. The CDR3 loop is CASSVDPGQGSGNTIYF.

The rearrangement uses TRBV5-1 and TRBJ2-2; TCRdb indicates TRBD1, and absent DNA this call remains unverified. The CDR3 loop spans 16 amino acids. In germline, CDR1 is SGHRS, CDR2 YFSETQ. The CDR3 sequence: CASSLTGGLGTGELFF.

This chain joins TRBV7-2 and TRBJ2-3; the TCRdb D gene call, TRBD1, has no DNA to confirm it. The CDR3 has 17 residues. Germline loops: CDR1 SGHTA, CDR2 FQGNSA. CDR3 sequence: CASSLGHVARITDTQYF.

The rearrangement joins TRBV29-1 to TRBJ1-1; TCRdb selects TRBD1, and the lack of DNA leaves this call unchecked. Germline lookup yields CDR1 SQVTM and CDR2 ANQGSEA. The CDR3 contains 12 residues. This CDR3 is CSVEGGGPEAFF.

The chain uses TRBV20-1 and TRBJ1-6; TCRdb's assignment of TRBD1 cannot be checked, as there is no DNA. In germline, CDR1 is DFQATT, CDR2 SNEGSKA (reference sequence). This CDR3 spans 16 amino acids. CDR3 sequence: CSAREGGQKYNSPLHF.

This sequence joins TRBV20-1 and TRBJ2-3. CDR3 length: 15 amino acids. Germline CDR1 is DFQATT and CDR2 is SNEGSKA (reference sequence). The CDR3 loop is CSARVNSYLTDTQYF.

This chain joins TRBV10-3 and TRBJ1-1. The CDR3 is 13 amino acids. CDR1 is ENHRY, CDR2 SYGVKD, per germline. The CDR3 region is CAIKGPLNTEAFF.

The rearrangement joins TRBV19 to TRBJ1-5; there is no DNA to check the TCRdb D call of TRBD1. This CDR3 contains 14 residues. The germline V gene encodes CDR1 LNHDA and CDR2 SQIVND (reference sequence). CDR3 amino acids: CASTTPRGNQPQHF.

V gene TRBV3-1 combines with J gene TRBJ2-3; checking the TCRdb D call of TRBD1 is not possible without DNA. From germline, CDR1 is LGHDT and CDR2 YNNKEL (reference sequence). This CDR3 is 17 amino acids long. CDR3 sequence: CASSQEYRDRGTDTQYF.

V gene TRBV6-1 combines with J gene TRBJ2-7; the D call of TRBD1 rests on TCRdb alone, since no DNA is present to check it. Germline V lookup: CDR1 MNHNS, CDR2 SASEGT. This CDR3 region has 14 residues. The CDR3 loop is CATRQGAGGYEQYF.

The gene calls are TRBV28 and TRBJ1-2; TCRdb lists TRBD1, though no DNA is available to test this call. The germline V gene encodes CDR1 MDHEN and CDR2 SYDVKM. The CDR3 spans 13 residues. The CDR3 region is CASSPWDANGYTF.

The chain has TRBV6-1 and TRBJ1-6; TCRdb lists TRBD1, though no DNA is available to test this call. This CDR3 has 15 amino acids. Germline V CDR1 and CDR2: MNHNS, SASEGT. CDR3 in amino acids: CASSPIGTGNSPLHF.

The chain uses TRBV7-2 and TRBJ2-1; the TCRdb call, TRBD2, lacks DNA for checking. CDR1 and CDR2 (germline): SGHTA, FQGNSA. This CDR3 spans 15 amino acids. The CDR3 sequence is CASRTKGLAVHEQFF.

CDR3 region: CASSGSNLNTEAFF. The rearrangement links TRBV18 to TRBJ1-1. The CDR3 length is 14 residues. Germline assignment: CDR1 KGHSH and CDR2 LQKENI. The variable domain in full, completed from reference TRBV18 and TRBJ1-1, reads NAGVMQNPRHLVRRRGQEARLRCSPMKGHSHVYWYRQLPEEGLKFMVYLQKENIIDESGMPKERFSAEFPKEGPSILRIQQVVRGDSAAYFCASSGSNLNTEAFFGQGTRLTVV.

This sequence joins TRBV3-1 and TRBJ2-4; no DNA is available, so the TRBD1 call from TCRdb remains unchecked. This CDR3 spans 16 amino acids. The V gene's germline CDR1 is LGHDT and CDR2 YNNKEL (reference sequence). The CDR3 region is CASSQGGSLAKNIQYF.

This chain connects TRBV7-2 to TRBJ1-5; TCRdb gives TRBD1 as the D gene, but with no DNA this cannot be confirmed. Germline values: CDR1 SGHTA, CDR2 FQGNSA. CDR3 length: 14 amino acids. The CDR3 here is CASSSLQGSGPQHF.